This entry features one T cell receptor (beta chain) sequence. Its specificity is unknown. Time point reported: persistent/refractory GD, antithyroid drugs over 5 years with positive TRAb. The TCR library was prepared using RNA isolated from PBMCs. Germline lookup yields CDR1 LNHDA and CDR2 SQIVND (reference sequence). V was clipped by 6 bases and J by 6 bases; unmatched bases: 3. This CDR3 region has 13 residues. According to the study, TCR beta libraries were built with iRepertoire HTBI primers and CDR3-region Arm-PCR. MiXCR, applied by TCRdb to the multiplex PCR reads, yields one record per CDR3 protein. The table has a few hundred thousand distinct CDR3 sequences, about a quarter seen once. The data originate from a study of regulatory T cells in long-lasting Graves disease. Study-level findings and limits: Those with persistent disease had in common more public clonotypes (approximately 2,500) than new patients (roughly 1,000). Persistent disease was associated with favored TRBV28 usage and with favored use of TRBJ1-2 and TRBJ2-5.

This receptor was identified in a female donor with Graves disease. This chain connects TRBV19 to TRBJ2-3; 10 bases match TRBD2. The input for sequencing was peripheral blood mononuclear cells (PBMCs), taken when the disease was refractory, from a patient treated with antithyroid drugs. In nucleotides, the CDR3 is TGTGCCAGTAGACTAGCGGGAATGGATACGCAGTATTTT. This translates into CASRLAGMDTQYF.